The clone carrying this T cell receptor beta chain was observed a handful of times. Its target is unknown. This entry comes from a study of cytomegalovirus exposure and HLA in healthy donors. Whole-study results and caveats: Earlier findings revealed that most TCR beta V segments proved productive either about 90% or about 30% of the time. Upon later analysis, HLA-associated TCR beta chains proved more clonally expanded than other, equally common chains. Cytomegalovirus association was listed for 170 or so TCR beta chains.

Both 60 Vbeta primers and 13 Jbeta primers went into the PCR. Original data processing: A follow-up analysis tallied 73 million or so unique TCR beta chains, roughly 11 million shared. Profiled with immunoSEQ multiplex PCR; TCRdb holds only in-frame clones, not every one. For V, J and clone size, that table is used; D and trimming come from the DNA. The table has about 150,000 clones, around 81% seen once. The TCR originated in a woman aged 40 to 50 in good health and CMV-seropositive. Sequencing was performed on PBMCs.

The chain's CDR3 is CASSARGQNNQPQHF. CDR3 DNA sequence: TGTGCCAGCAGTGCCCGAGGACAAAACAATCAGCCCCAGCATTTT. The rearrangement uses TRBV6-5 and TRBJ1-5, with D perhaps TRBD1 (5 bases). V was shortened by 5 bases and J by 3 bases, with 14 bases between the two germline ends. Germline values: CDR1 MNHEY, CDR2 SVGAGI. This CDR3 has 15 residues.